This TCR beta chain was recorded in a study of OX40 agonist ivuxolimab in advanced cancers. Whole-study results and caveats: Some nonresponders additionally presented with little normalized T-cell clonal expansion. Averaged across samples, CD8+ T cells carried more expanded clones than CD4+ did.

The count of this clone is one. Its antigen is as yet unknown. Libraries were prepared by immunoSEQ multiplex PCR; TCRdb keeps only in-frame clonotypes and omits some of them. Of some 60,000 clones in the sample, 86% were seen once. V was pared by 5 bases and J by 0 bases, with 14 bases between. CDR1 is SGHTA, CDR2 FQGNSA, per germline. This CDR3 contains 16 residues. The material sequenced was CD4+ or CD8+ T cells sorted from blood, taken in a trial of the OX40 agonist ivuxolimab. The gene calls are TRBV7-2 and TRBJ1-5; D gene uncertain. The clonotype was recovered from an adult with an advanced solid tumor such as melanoma, head and neck, liver or kidney cancer. The CDR3 DNA follows: TGTGCCAGCAGCAGTACTCATGGGTATAGCAATCAGCCCCAGCATTTT. Translation: CASSSTHGYSNQPQHF.